Reported below is one T cell receptor (beta chain). Libraries were prepared by immunoSEQ multiplex PCR; TCRdb keeps only in-frame clonotypes and omits some of them. The data hold under 200,000 clones, with 70% to 90% observed a single time. The data were obtained in a study of blood T cell repertoires in COVID-19. This CDR3 comprises 15 residues. Germline-derived CDR1 and CDR2 are SNHLY and FYNNEI. The V gene end was trimmed by 6 bases and the J gene end by 6 bases; junction bases not matched to a gene: 7. The sample was peripheral blood. The genes are TRBV2 and TRBJ1-5, with 11 nucleotides matching TRBD1. This sequence originates from a man between 60 and 70 years old with active or convalescent COVID-19. The CDR3 loop is CASREDRGQGQPQHF. In DNA, the CDR3 is TGTGCCAGCAGAGAGGACAGGGGGCAAGGTCAGCCCCAGCATTTT.